The 10 T cell receptor beta chains given below trace back to one sample, sequenced in a study of high-grade serous ovarian cancer treatment subgroups. Tumor samples were taken before definitive surgery or chemotherapy. This table comes from immunoSEQ multiplex PCR, and its TCRdb copy is limited to in-frame clones, with some not included. The table lists around 9,300 clones, around 76% of them singletons. The material sequenced was tumor tissue. The receptors were gathered from a human donor with high-grade serous ovarian cancer.

CDR3: CASSPGQGAGTEAFF. CDR3 DNA: TGTGCCAGCAGTCCCGGACAGGGGGCGGGCACTGAAGCTTTCTTT. J is TRBJ1-1 and V is TRBV6-5; 11 bases are shared with TRBD1. Per germline, CDR1 MNHEY and CDR2 SVGAGI. V gave up 5 bases and J gave up 4 bases; unmatched junction bases: 6. The CDR3 loop spans 15 amino acids.

The chain has TRBV5-1 and TRBJ2-7, with no clear D. The CDR3 is 12 residues long. V lost 4 bases, J lost 6 bases, and 11 bases lay in between. Germline V gives CDR1 SGHRS, CDR2 YFSETQ. The CDR3 nucleotides read TGCGCCAGCAGCACCTTACAAGGCGAGCAGTACTTC. It codes for CASSTLQGEQYF. The variable domain in full, completed from reference TRBV5-1 and TRBJ2-7, reads KAGVTQTPRYLIKTRGQQVTLSCSPISGHRSVSWYQQTPGQGLQFLFEYFSETQRNKGNFPGRFSGRQFSNSRSEMNVSTLELGDSALYLCASSTLQGEQYFGPGTRLTVT.

This chain joins TRBV7-2 and TRBJ2-5; 16 bases align to TRBD2. After removal of 0 bases from V and 5 bases from J, the junction contained 6 bases not matched to a gene. The CDR3 sequence is 18 residues long. Looked up from germline, CDR1 is SGHTA and CDR2 is FQGNSA. The CDR3 DNA reads as TGTGCCAGCAGCTTAGCGGGACTAGCGGGGGGGTACTCGGAGACCCAGTACTTC. This codes for CASSLAGLAGGYSETQYF.

The chain uses TRBV11-2 and TRBJ2-1; the D call may be TRBD1 or TRBD2 (6 bases each). Germline CDR1 is SGHAT and CDR2 is FQNNGV. This CDR3 comprises 14 residues. Trimming pared 3 bases from V and 8 bases from J, leaving 14 bases between. The CDR3 loop reads CASSFAPEGDEQFF. CDR3 bases: TGTGCCAGCAGCTTTGCCCCGGAGGGGGATGAGCAGTTCTTC.

The chain has TRBV6-6 and TRBJ1-3, with TRBD1 identical over 7 bases. The junction had 2 bases not matched to a gene; V was cut back by 0 bases and J by 0 bases. The CDR3 has 16 amino acids. CDR1 is MNHNY and CDR2 is SVGAGI in the germline V gene (reference sequence). The CDR3 loop is CASSYSGQLSGNTIYF. The CDR3 DNA is TGTGCCAGCAGTTACTCGGGACAGCTCTCTGGAAACACCATATATTTT.

This clone occurred a few times. The chain carries TRBV6-5 and TRBJ1-1; no clear D. The germline V and J ends were trimmed by 6 bases and 6 bases, with 11 bases remaining between them. The CDR3 consists of 12 residues. Germline V gives CDR1 MNHEY, CDR2 SVGAGI. As DNA, the CDR3 is TGTGCCAGCAGGAAGGGCGTATCTGAAGCTTTCTTT. Its translation: CASRKGVSEAFF.

The gene calls are TRBV21-1 and TRBJ2-7; no DNA check was done on the table's D call, TRBD2. TRBV21-1 is deemed a pseudogene. CDR3 length equals 10 residues. CDR3 coding DNA: TGTGCCAGCTGGGGGGTCGAGCAGTACTTC. This gives the protein CASWGVEQYF.

V gene TRBV5-4 combines with J gene TRBJ2-7, with D possibly matching TRBD1 (5 bases). The V end lost 1 base, the J end lost 6 bases, and 14 bases lay between the germline ends. The CDR3 runs to 14 residues. Germline loops: CDR1 SGHNT, CDR2 YYREEE (reference sequence). Here the CDR3 reads CASSLSVRTGEQYF. The CDR3 DNA is TGTGCCAGCAGCTTGTCGGTCAGAACAGGCGAGCAGTACTTC.

DNA of the CDR3: TGTGCCAGCAGTTACCGGGACAGTCAGAATGAGCAGTTCTTC. It translates to CASSYRDSQNEQFF. The chain has TRBV6-6 and TRBJ2-1, with TRBD1 identical over 7 bases. Germline CDR1 MNHNY, CDR2 SVGAGI (reference sequence). J gave up 7 bases and V 2 bases, and 5 bases lay outside the gene matches. The CDR3 sequence is 14 residues long.

This chain joins TRBV19 and TRBJ1-1; maybe TRBD1 (5 bases). Trimming left V 7 bases short and J 0 bases short, with 15 bases between. Germline values: CDR1 LNHDA, CDR2 SQIVND (reference sequence). The CDR3 sequence is 15 residues long. CDR3 loop: CASNRGAGLNTEAFF. Written as DNA, the CDR3 is TGTGCCAGTAACCGAGGGGCAGGTCTGAACACTGAAGCTTTCTTT.